The entry below describes one TCR beta chain. As yet, its antigen is unknown. Measured with immunoSEQ multiplex PCR; TCRdb has only the in-frame clones, and not every one. The data show 55,000 to 70,000 clones, with roughly 93% seen just once and roughly 38% held by the top ten. V dropped 3 bases and J dropped 6; count of bases not matched to a gene: 25. CDR1 is MGHRA, CDR2 YSYEKL, per germline. CDR3 length: 20 amino acids. The entry originates in a study of siplizumab effects on memory and regulatory T cells. Findings and caveats of the study: No assignable naive or memory phenotype existed for roughly 80-97% of proliferating CD4+ or CD8+ clones. Just a small share of alloreactive clones was traced back to unstimulated subsets. The study found that mappable alloreactive CD4+ clones averaged around 72% Treg-derived with siplizumab and approximately 28% in controls.

The sample was CD8+ T cells sorted from blood. The clonotype originates from a human donor in good health. The gene calls are TRBV4-1 and TRBJ2-7; 8 bases are shared with TRBD2. CDR3 protein: CASSHLRATGLGTRGVEQYF. Here the CDR3 DNA reads TGCGCCAGCAGCCATCTACGCGCCACAGGTCTTGGGACGCGGGGGGTCGAGCAGTACTTC.